This T cell receptor (beta chain) was sequenced in a study of CXCR3-negative and CXCR3-positive naive CD8 T cells. Overall study context: TRB reads totalled about 150 million, about 1.5 +/- 0.3 million per library. Study-level results: CXCR3-negative naive cells had less hydrophobic TRB CDR3s than did CXCR3-positive naive cells.

Remarks on this clonotype: Its specificity is unknown.

The libraries of TRB cDNA were prepared using 5' RACE with UMI labels. Each CDR3 protein gets one entry in TCRdb, which reprocessed the 5' RACE reads and gives no DNA. The listing records some 130,000 distinct CDR3 sequences. The CDR3 is made up of 17 amino acids. Germline-derived CDR1 and CDR2 are SGHDN and FVKESK. Specimen: naive CXCR3+ CD8+ T cells from blood. The subset is: CD45RO-CCR7+CD27+CD95- naive CD8+ T cells expressing CXCR3 (TNR3+). The chain uses TRBV14 and TRBJ2-3; checking the TCRdb D call of TRBD1 is not possible without DNA. The clonotype was recovered from a human donor in good health. Some clones in this sample may be carry-over from other donors' samples. CDR3 sequence: CASSHSTGLYPTDTQYF. Full variable domain (rest looked up from reference TRBV14 and TRBJ2-3): EAGVTQFPSHSVIEKGQTVTLRCDPISGHDNLYWYRRVMGKEIKFLLHFVKESKQDESGMPNNRFLAERTGGTYSTLKVQPAELEDSGVYFCASSHSTGLYPTDTQYFGPGTRLTVL.